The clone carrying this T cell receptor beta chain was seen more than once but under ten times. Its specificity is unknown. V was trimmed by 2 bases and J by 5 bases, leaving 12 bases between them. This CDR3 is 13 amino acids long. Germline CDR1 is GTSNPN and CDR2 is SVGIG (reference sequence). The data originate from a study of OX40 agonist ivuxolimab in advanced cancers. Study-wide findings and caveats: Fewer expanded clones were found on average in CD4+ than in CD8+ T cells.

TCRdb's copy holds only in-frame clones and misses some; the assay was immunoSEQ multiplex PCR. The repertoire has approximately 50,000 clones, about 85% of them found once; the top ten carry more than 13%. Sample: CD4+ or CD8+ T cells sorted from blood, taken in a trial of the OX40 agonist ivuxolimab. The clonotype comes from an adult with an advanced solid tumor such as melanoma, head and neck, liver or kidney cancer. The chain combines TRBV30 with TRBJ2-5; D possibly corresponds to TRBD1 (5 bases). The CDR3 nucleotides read TGTGCCTGGAGTAAGGGGCTCGGGGAGACCCAGTACTTC. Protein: CAWSKGLGETQYF.